The 22 T cell receptor beta chains below were found in one sample sequenced in a study of T cell repertoires in cytomegalovirus infection. TCRdb called the reads again in MiXCR, with one record for every CDR3 protein. The sample yields some 220,000 distinct CDR3 sequences, less than 50% seen once. These receptors have no identified antigens. The sample consisted of CD8+ T cells from cultured PBMCs, taken from culture after CMV antigen stimulation. Receptor source: a human donor in good health (CMV status not recorded). Some clones in this sample may be carry-over from other donors' samples.

The rearrangement links TRBV15 to TRBJ2-3; TRBD2 matches at 9 bases. V lost 8 bases, J lost 0 bases, and 6 bases stayed unmatched. Germline CDR1 reads LNHNV; CDR2 reads YYDKDF (reference sequence). CDR3 length equals 15 residues. CDR3 sequence: CATALREGSTDTQYF. The DNA for the CDR3 is TGTGCCACCGCTTTGCGGGAGGGGAGCACAGATACGCAGTATTTT.

The chain has TRBV7-6 and TRBJ2-1; weak D call: TRBD2 (5 bases). The CDR3 is made up of 14 amino acids. Germline CDR1 and CDR2: SGHVS and FNYEAQ. Trimming took off 5 bases at V and 7 bases at J, with 15 bases between the two ends. The CDR3 is CASSIRGTRNEQFF. The CDR3, as DNA: TGTGCCAGCAGCATACGGGGTACACGGAATGAGCAGTTCTTC.

CDR3 nucleotides: TGTGCCAGTAGTATAGGAACAAGATTGAACACTGAAGCTTTCTTT. Protein: CASSIGTRLNTEAFF. The chain has TRBV19 and TRBJ1-1; D remains unclear. The germline V gene has CDR1 LNHDA and CDR2 SQIVND (reference sequence). CDR3 length: 15 amino acids. Trimming left V 1 base short and J 0 bases short, with 9 bases between.

This chain connects TRBV5-4 to TRBJ2-7; the D gene could be TRBD1 or TRBD2 (5 bases each). The germline CDR1 and CDR2 sequences are SGHNT and YYREEE (reference sequence). V was trimmed by 4 bases and J by 2 bases, leaving 16 bases between them. This CDR3 is built from 15 residues. CDR3 sequence reads: CASSRWDLRPYEQYF. The CDR3 bases are TGTGCCAGCAGCCGTTGGGACCTGCGACCCTACGAGCAGTACTTC.

The sample holds a few counts of this clonotype. The chain links TRBV19 to TRBJ1-5, with 7 bases lining up with TRBD1. Germline CDR1 is LNHDA and CDR2 is SQIVND (reference sequence). The CDR3 totals 14 residues. Trimming cost V 8 bases and J 2 bases; bases outside gene matches: 6. The CDR3 reads CASHLGQRNQPQHF. The CDR3 nucleotides are TGTGCCAGTCATTTGGGACAGCGCAATCAGCCCCAGCATTTT.

The V gene is TRBV11-3, the J gene TRBJ2-1; 8 bases are a match to TRBD2. CDR1 and CDR2 from the germline V gene are SGHNT and YENEEA. Trimming cost V 1 base and J 2 bases; bases outside gene matches: 7. The CDR3 has 17 amino acids. CDR3 DNA: TGTGCCAGCAGCTTAGCACCAGCGGGAGTCCCCTACAATGAGCAGTTCTTC. This encodes CASSLAPAGVPYNEQFF.

This clonotype was found a few times. The V and J genes are TRBV7-6 and TRBJ2-5; no firm D call. CDR1 SGHVS and CDR2 FNYEAQ come from the germline V gene. The CDR3 has 11 amino acids. V lost 6 bases and J lost 3, with 5 bases in between. The CDR3 sequence is CASSSEETQYF. The CDR3, as DNA: TGTGCCAGCAGTTCGGAAGAGACCCAGTACTTC.

The chain combines TRBV7-2 with TRBJ1-1; D is uncertain. CDR1 is SGHTA and CDR2 is FQGNSA in the germline V gene. CDR3 length: 15 residues. Trimming removed 5 bases from V and 1 base from J, with 14 bases in between. CDR3 in DNA: TGTGCCAGCAGCCGAGTGCCACGGCAGAACACTGAAGCTTTCTTT. This gives the protein CASSRVPRQNTEAFF.

This clonotype occurred a few times. V usage is TRBV12-3 or TRBV12-4 and J usage is TRBJ2-2; no clear D. This CDR3 is 16 amino acids long. V shed 3 bases and J shed 3 bases, with 14 bases lying between them. The chain's CDR3 is CASSFPIAVDTGELFF. The DNA of the CDR3 is TGTGCCAGCAGTTTTCCGATAGCTGTGGACACCGGGGAGCTGTTTTTT.

The V and J genes are TRBV29-1 and TRBJ2-5; D is ambiguous. The ends were cut back, 8 bases at V and 7 bases at J, with 5 bases in the middle. This CDR3 contains 8 residues. Per germline, CDR1 SQVTM and CDR2 ANQGSEA. Here the CDR3 DNA reads TGCAGCTTTGGGACCCAGTACTTC. Encoded protein: CSFGTQYF.

This clonotype was seen a handful of times. The chain uses TRBV7-6 and TRBJ1-2, with unresolved D. The CDR3 sequence is 15 residues long. Germline lookup yields CDR1 SGHVS and CDR2 FNYEAQ. V lost 5 bases, J lost 3 bases, and 16 bases lay in between. This CDR3 reads CASSPLGVGHYGYTF. The CDR3 nucleotides are TGTGCCAGCAGCCCCCTTGGGGTCGGGCACTATGGCTACACCTTC. The variable domain in full, completed from reference TRBV7-6 and TRBJ1-2, reads GAGVSQSPRYKVTKRGQDVALRCDPISGHVSLYWYRQALGQGPEFLTYFNYEAQQDKSGLPNDRFSAERPEGSISTLTIQRTEQRDSAMYRCASSPLGVGHYGYTFGSGTRLTVV.

The rearrangement uses TRBV27 and TRBJ1-4, with D possibly matching TRBD1 (6 bases). CDR1 and CDR2 from the germline V gene are MNHEY and SMNVEV (reference sequence). The CDR3 is 14 residues long. V dropped 6 bases and J dropped 4 bases, with 12 bases sitting between them. CDR3 in amino acids: CASRLNRDNEKLFF. CDR3 coding DNA: TGTGCCAGCAGGTTAAACAGGGATAATGAAAAACTGTTTTTT.

CDR3 loop: CASTRTSGRSYNEQFF. CDR3 bases: TGTGCCAGCACCCGGACTAGCGGACGTTCCTACAATGAGCAGTTCTTC. The gene calls are TRBV6-5 and TRBJ2-1; 10 positions match TRBD2. The ends lost 7 bases at V and 1 base at J; junction bases unmatched: 7. This CDR3 has 16 amino acids. Germline lookup yields CDR1 MNHEY and CDR2 SVGAGI.

This clonotype was recorded a few times. The V gene is TRBV2, the J gene TRBJ2-5; D gene ambiguous. Germline CDR1 and CDR2: SNHLY and FYNNEI. Trimming removed 2 bases at V and 2 bases at J, with 6 bases between. The CDR3 is 13 residues long. The CDR3 region is CASSELYQETQYF. CDR3 nucleotide sequence: TGTGCCAGCAGTGAATTGTATCAAGAGACCCAGTACTTC.

The chain combines TRBV7-2 with TRBJ2-2; D gene uncertain. Between the trimmed V and J ends, which lost 2 bases and 1 base, there was a span of 5 bases. CDR1 and CDR2 from the germline V gene are SGHTA and FQGNSA. The CDR3 runs 14 residues. The DNA for the CDR3 is TGTGCCAGCAGCTTATCTAGGAACACCGGGGAGCTGTTTTTT. Protein sequence: CASSLSRNTGELFF. Filled out from reference TRBV7-2 and TRBJ2-2, the complete variable domain reads GAGVSQSPSNKVTEKGKDVELRCDPISGHTALYWYRQSLGQGLEFLIYFQGNSAPDKSGLPSDRFSAERTGGSVSTLTIQRTQQEDSAVYLCASSLSRNTGELFFGEGSRLTVL.

This clonotype appeared a few times. The gene calls are TRBV11-1 and TRBJ1-1, with a tentative D call TRBD1 (5 bases). CDR1 is SGHAT, CDR2 FQDESV, per germline (reference sequence). Trimming pared 4 bases from V and 3 bases from J, leaving 9 bases between. The CDR3 totals 13 residues. CDR3 amino acids: CASSSDSDTEAFF. In DNA form, the CDR3 reads TGTGCCAGCAGCTCCGACAGCGACACTGAAGCTTTCTTT.

The V and J genes are TRBV12-3 or TRBV12-4 and TRBJ2-6; no clear D. V shed 3 bases and J shed 0 bases, with 6 bases lying between them. The CDR3 totals 15 residues. CDR3 sequence reads: CASSFRFSGANVLTF. Here the CDR3 DNA reads TGTGCCAGCAGTTTTCGCTTCTCTGGGGCCAACGTCCTGACTTTC.

In this sample, this clonotype turned up a few times. The rearrangement joins TRBV18 to TRBJ2-3; the match to TRBD2 covers 9 bases. The CDR3 sequence is 17 residues long. V lost 3 bases to trimming and J lost 3 bases; unmatched junction nucleotides: 10. Germline V gene sequence: CDR1 KGHSH, CDR2 LQKENI. CDR3: CASSPAGRLADTDTQYF. The CDR3 DNA follows: TGTGCCAGCTCACCCGCGGGCAGACTAGCGGATACAGATACGCAGTATTTT.

The chain has TRBV6-2 or TRBV6-3 and TRBJ2-7; TRBD1 might be the D (6 bases). The CDR3 length is 12 residues. Germline assignment: CDR1 MNHEY and CDR2 SVGEGT. With 8 bases removed from V and 2 bases from J, the gap between germline ends came to 10 bases. CDR3 in amino acids: CASGGGPYEQYF. The CDR3 region has the DNA TGTGCCAGCGGGGGCGGACCCTACGAGCAGTACTTC.

This clonotype has only a few counts. The chain carries TRBV7-8 and TRBJ1-3, with D perhaps matching TRBD1 (6 bases). Between the trimmed V and J ends, which lost 5 bases and 9 bases, there was a span of 20 bases. Germline V gene sequence: CDR1 SGHVS, CDR2 FQNEAQ. This CDR3 comprises 15 residues. The CDR3, as DNA: TGTGCCAGCAGCCCCCGGAAACAGGGCACGGGCACCATATATTTT. Protein product: CASSPRKQGTGTIYF.

The chain employs TRBV25-1 and TRBJ2-5; D might be TRBD2 (5 bases). This CDR3 is 12 amino acids long. Per the germline V gene, CDR1 is MGHDK and CDR2 is SYGVNS. The germline V and J ends were trimmed by 4 bases and 7 bases, with 10 bases remaining between them. The CDR3, as DNA: TGTGCCAGCAGTGCCGGGATTTGGACCCAGTACTTC. This translates into CASSAGIWTQYF.

This clonotype has more than one count but fewer than ten. The chain is built from TRBV7-2 and TRBJ2-7; TRBD2 agrees at 7 bases. This CDR3 is 12 amino acids long. Germline V gene lookup returns CDR1 SGHTA and CDR2 FQGNSA. J gave up 3 bases and V 7 bases, and 3 bases lay outside the gene matches. CDR3 DNA sequence: TGTGCCAGCACCGGCGGGGGCTACGAGCAGTACTTC. It yields the protein CASTGGGYEQYF.